The subject of this entry is one TCR beta chain. Its antigen remains unknown. Primers: 60 Vbeta forward and 13 Jbeta reverse. Libraries were prepared by immunoSEQ multiplex PCR; TCRdb keeps only in-frame clonotypes and omits some of them. The repertoire has roughly 150,000 clones, approximately 80% of them found once; the top ten carry 4% to 4.5%. This specimen comes from a study of cytomegalovirus exposure and HLA in healthy donors. General study points: In all likelihood, a cluster of highly shared sequence variants was a sequencing artifact. As was reported, the classifier diagnosed cytomegalovirus status with high specificity and sensitivity.

Germline CDR1 and CDR2: MDHEN and SYDVKM. J lost 1 base, V lost 4 bases, and 9 bases had no gene match. The length of the CDR3 is 17 residues. J is TRBJ2-2 and V is TRBV28; TRBD2 aligns across 7 bases. The receptor was isolated from a woman aged 35 to 49 in good health and CMV-seropositive. Sequenced sample: PBMCs. CDR3 coding DNA: TGTGCCAGCAGTTACCCCACCGGGAGGCTGAACACCGGGGAGCTGTTTTTT. Translation gives CASSYPTGRLNTGELFF.